The rows below give T cell receptor beta chains drawn from one sample of a study of cytomegalovirus exposure and HLA in healthy donors. Sequenced by immunoSEQ multiplex PCR; TCRdb stores in-frame clones only, minus some. Among roughly 80,000 clones, around 85% were seen once, and the ten largest hold 2.4%. The sample consisted of PBMCs. These receptors all stem from a woman aged 50 to 60 in good health and CMV-seronegative. Both conserved end residues are trimmed from each CDR3. Each record gives: J gene, V gene, D gene, CDR3 protein. The D gene is left open where the match is weak.

J gene: TRBJ2-1; V gene: TRBV6-6; D gene: TRBD2; CDR3 protein: ATGTSRNEQF
J gene: TRBJ1-1; V gene: TRBV5-6; D gene: .; CDR3 protein: ASSFAGYMNTEAF
J gene: TRBJ2-7; V gene: TRBV19; D gene: .; CDR3 protein: ASSIDQGTYEQY
J gene: TRBJ2-7; V gene: TRBV28; D gene: TRBD2; CDR3 protein: ASSIGTRGYEQY
J gene: TRBJ2-5; V gene: TRBV29-1; D gene: TRBD2; CDR3 protein: SVSSGRLQETQY
J gene: TRBJ1-1; V gene: TRBV10-3; D gene: .; CDR3 protein: AISGGGVGMNTEAF
J gene: TRBJ2-5; V gene: TRBV10-3; D gene: TRBD2; CDR3 protein: AISSGTITSQETQY
J gene: TRBJ2-2; V gene: TRBV4-2; D gene: .; CDR3 protein: ASSQGKNTGELF
J gene: TRBJ2-3; V gene: TRBV7-3; D gene: TRBD2; CDR3 protein: ASSSRLAGGGADTQY
J gene: TRBJ1-5; V gene: TRBV5-1; D gene: .; CDR3 protein: ASSLGFPGEKYSNQPQH
J gene: TRBJ1-1; V gene: TRBV10-3; D gene: .; CDR3 protein: AISPGDTEAF
J gene: TRBJ1-1; V gene: TRBV19; D gene: .; CDR3 protein: ASLPQGTVNTEAF
J gene: TRBJ2-5; V gene: TRBV6-5; D gene: .; CDR3 protein: ASSLGQHQETQY
J gene: TRBJ2-1; V gene: TRBV7-9; D gene: TRBD2; CDR3 protein: ASSLISGRAGSYNEQF
J gene: TRBJ2-7; V gene: TRBV5-1; D gene: TRBD2; CDR3 protein: ASSRTSGTSYEQY
J gene: TRBJ2-5; V gene: TRBV7-9; D gene: .; CDR3 protein: ASSPGQHGQETQY
J gene: TRBJ2-1; V gene: TRBV18; D gene: .; CDR3 protein: ASSPIGGHLGNEQF
J gene: TRBJ2-3; V gene: TRBV15; D gene: .; CDR3 protein: ATSRDRRAGTDTQY
J gene: TRBJ2-3; V gene: TRBV2; D gene: TRBD2; CDR3 protein: ASSVGTSGAPSTDTQY